This T cell receptor (beta chain) originates from a study of control samples from healthy donors and cancer patients. Generated by immunoSEQ multiplex PCR, the TCRdb table keeps only in-frame clones and is missing some. There are 160,000 or so clones in the sample; around 96% occur only once, and over 6.5% lies in the top ten. The CDR3 is 15 amino acids. V lost 2 bases, J lost 7 bases, and 4 bases stayed unmatched. Germline CDR1 and CDR2: LNHDA and SQIVND (reference sequence). The V and J genes are TRBV19 and TRBJ2-3; TRBD2 aligns across 12 bases. The specimen sequenced was blood. This clonotype was sampled from a woman aged 40 to 50 in good health. CDR3 region: CASSIRTSGVNTQYF. CDR3 DNA sequence: TGTGCCAGTAGTATACGGACTAGCGGGGTTAATACGCAGTATTTT.